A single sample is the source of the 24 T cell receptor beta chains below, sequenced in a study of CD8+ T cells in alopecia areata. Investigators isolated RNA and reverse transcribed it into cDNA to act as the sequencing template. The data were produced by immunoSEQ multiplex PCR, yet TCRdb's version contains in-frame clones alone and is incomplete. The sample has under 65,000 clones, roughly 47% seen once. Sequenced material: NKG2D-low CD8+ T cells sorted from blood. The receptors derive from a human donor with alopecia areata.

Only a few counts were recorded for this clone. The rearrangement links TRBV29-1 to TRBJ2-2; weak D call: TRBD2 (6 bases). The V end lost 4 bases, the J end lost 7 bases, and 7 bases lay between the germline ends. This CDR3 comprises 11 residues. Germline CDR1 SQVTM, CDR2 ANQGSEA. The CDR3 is CSVVRDGELFF. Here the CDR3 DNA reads TGCAGCGTTGTGCGGGACGGGGAGCTGTTTTTT.

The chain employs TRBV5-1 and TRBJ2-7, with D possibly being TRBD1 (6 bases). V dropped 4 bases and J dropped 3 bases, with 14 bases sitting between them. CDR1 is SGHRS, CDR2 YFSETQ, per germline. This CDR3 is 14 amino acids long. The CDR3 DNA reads TGCGCCAGCAGCGGAACAGGGTATCTCTACGAGCAGTACTTC. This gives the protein CASSGTGYLYEQYF.

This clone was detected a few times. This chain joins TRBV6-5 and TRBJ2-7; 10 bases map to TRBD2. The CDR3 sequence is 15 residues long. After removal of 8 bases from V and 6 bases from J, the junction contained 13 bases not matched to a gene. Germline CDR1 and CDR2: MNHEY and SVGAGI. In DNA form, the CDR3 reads TGTGCCAGCGGGGCTAGCGGGGGCCTCCGGGTCGAGCAGTACTTC. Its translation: CASGASGGLRVEQYF.

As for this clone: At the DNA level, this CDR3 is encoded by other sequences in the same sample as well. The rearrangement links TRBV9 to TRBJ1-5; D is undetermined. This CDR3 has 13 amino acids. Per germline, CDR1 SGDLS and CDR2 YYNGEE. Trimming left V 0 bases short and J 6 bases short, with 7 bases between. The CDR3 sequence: CASSVGGSQPQHF. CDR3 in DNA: TGTGCCAGCAGCGTAGGTGGGAGTCAGCCCCAGCATTTT. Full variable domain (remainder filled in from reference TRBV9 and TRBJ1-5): DSGVTQTPKHLITATGQRVTLRCSPRSGDLSVYWYQQSLDQGLQFLIQYYNGEERAKGNILERFSAQQFPDLHSELNLSSLELGDSALYFCASSVGGSQPQHFGDGTRLSIL.

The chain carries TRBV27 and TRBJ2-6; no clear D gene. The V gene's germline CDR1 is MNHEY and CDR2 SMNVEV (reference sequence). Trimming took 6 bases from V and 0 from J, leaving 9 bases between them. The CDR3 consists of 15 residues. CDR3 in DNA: TGTGCCAGCAGCTCAGAGTCCTCTGGGGCCAACGTCCTGACTTTC. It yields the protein CASSSESSGANVLTF.

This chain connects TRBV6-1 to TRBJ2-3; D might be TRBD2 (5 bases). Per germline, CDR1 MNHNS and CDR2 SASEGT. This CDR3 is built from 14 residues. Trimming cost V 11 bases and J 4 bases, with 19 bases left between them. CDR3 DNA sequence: TGTGCCGCCCGGGAAGGAGGTGGGGCAGATACGCAGTATTTT. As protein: CAAREGGGADTQYF.

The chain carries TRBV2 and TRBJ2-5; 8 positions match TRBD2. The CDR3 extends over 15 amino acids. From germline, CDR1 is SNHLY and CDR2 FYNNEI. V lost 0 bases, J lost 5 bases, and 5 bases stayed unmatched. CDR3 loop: CASSEAAGGRETQYF. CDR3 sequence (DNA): TGTGCCAGCAGTGAAGCGGCGGGGGGACGGGAGACCCAGTACTTC.

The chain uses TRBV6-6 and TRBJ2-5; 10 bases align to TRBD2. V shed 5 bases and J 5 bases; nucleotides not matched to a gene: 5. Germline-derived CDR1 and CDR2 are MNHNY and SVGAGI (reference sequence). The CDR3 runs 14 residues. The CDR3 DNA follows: TGTGCCAGCAGTCTAGCGGGAGTCAGGGAGACCCAGTACTTC. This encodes CASSLAGVRETQYF.

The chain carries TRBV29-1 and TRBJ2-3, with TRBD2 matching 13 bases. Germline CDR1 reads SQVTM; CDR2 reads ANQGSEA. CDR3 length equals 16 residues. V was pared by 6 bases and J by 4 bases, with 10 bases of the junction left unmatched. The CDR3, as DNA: TGCAGCGTGATCACCGGACTAGCGGGGGCCCCAGATACGCAGTATTTT. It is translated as CSVITGLAGAPDTQYF.

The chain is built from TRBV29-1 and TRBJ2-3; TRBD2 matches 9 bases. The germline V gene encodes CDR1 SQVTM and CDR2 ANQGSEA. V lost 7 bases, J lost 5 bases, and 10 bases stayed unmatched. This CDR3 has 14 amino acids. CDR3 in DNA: TGCAGCGCCCTTCTAGCGGGATGGGGAGATACGCAGTATTTT. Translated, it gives CSALLAGWGDTQYF.

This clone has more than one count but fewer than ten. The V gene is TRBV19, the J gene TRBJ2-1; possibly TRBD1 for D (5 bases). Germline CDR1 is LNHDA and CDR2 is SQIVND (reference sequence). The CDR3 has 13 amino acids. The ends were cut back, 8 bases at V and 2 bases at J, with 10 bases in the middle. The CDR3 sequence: CASAKDTYNEQFF. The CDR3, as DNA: TGTGCCAGTGCCAAGGACACCTACAATGAGCAGTTCTTC.

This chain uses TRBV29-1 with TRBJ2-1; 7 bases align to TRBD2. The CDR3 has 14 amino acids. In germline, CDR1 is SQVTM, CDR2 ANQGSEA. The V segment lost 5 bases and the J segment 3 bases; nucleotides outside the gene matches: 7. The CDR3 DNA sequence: TGCAGCGTTTCAGGAGTAGCGGGCTACAATGAGCAGTTCTTC. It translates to CSVSGVAGYNEQFF.

The CDR3 loop is CATWGDRGGDEQYF. The CDR3 bases are TGTGCCACCTGGGGAGACAGGGGAGGCGACGAGCAGTACTTC. The chain has TRBV2 and TRBJ2-7; 8 bases are shared with TRBD1. The junction had 13 bases not matched to a gene; V was cut back by 10 bases and J by 5 bases. The length of the CDR3 is 14 residues. Germline-derived CDR1 and CDR2 are SNHLY and FYNNEI.

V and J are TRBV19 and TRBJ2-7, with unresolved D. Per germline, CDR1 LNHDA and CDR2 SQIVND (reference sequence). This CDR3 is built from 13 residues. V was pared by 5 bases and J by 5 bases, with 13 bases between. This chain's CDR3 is CASSGVAAHEQYF. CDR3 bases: TGTGCCAGTAGTGGGGTGGCTGCCCACGAGCAGTACTTC.

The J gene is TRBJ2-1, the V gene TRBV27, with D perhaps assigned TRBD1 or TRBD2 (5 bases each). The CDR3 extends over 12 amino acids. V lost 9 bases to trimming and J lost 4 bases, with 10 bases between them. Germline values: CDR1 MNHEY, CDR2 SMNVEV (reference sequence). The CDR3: CASRDGYNEQFF. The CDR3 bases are TGTGCCAGTCGGGACGGATACAATGAGCAGTTCTTC.

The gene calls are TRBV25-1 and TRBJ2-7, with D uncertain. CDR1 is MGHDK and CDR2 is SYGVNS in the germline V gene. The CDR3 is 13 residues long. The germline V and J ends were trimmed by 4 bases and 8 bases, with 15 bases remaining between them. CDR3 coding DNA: TGTGCCAGCAGTGTTCGCGGCCTGATGAAGCAGTACTTC. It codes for CASSVRGLMKQYF.

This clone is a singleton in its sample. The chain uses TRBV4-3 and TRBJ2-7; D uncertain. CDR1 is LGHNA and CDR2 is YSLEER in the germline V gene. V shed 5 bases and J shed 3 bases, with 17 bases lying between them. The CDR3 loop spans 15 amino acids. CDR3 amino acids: CASSEGWVELYEQYF. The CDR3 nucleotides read TGCGCCAGCAGCGAAGGGTGGGTCGAGCTCTACGAGCAGTACTTC.

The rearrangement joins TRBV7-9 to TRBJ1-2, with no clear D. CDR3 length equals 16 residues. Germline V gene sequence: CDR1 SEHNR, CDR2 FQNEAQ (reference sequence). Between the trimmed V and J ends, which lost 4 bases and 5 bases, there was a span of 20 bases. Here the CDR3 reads CASSSPLTYSNYGYTF. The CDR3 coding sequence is TGTGCCAGCAGCTCACCCCTAACATACTCGAATTATGGCTACACCTTC.

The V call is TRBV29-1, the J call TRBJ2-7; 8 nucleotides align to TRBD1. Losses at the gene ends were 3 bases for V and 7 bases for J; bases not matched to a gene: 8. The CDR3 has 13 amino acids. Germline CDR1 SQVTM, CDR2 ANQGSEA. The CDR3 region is CSVDNQGAGEQYF. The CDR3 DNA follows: TGCAGCGTTGATAACCAGGGGGCGGGAGAGCAGTACTTC.

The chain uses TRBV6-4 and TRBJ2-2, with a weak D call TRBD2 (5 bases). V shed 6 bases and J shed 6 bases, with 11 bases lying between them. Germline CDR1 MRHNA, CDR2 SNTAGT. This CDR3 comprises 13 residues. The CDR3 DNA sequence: TGTGCCAGCAGCGACGGCGGGTCCGGGGAGCTGTTTTTT. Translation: CASSDGGSGELFF.

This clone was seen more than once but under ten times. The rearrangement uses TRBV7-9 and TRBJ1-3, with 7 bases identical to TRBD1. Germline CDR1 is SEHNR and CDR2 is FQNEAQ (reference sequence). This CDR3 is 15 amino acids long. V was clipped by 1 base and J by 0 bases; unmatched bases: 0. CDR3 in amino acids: CASSLGDSSGNTIYF. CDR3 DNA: TGTGCCAGCAGCTTAGGGGACAGCTCTGGAAACACCATATATTTT. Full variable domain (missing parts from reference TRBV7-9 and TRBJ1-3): DTGVSQNPRHKITKRGQNVTFRCDPISEHNRLYWYRQTLGQGPEFLTYFQNEAQLEKSRLLSDRFSAERPKGSFSTLEIQRTEQGDSAMYLCASSLGDSSGNTIYFGEGSWLTVV.

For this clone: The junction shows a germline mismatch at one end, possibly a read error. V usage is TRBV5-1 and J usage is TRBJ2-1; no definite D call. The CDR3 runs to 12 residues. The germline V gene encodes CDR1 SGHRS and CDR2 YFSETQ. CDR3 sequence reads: CASSFLSNEQFF. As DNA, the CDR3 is TGTGCCAGCAGCTTTTTGAGCAATGAGCAGTTCTTC.

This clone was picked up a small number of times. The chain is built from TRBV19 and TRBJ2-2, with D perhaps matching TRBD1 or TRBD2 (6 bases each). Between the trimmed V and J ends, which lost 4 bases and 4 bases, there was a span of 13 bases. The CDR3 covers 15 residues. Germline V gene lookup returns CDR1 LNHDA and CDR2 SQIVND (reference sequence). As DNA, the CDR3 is TGTGCCAGTAGTAGTGGGGGGCGTAGCACCGGGGAGCTGTTTTTT. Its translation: CASSSGGRSTGELFF.

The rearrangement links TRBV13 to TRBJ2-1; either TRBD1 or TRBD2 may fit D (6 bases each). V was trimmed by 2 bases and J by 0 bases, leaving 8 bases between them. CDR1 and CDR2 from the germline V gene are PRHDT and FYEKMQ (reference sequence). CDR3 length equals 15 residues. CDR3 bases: TGTGCCAGCAGCTTACGGGGGCTCTCCTACAATGAGCAGTTCTTC. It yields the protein CASSLRGLSYNEQFF. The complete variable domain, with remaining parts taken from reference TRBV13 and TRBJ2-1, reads AAGVIQSPRHLIKEKRETATLKCYPIPRHDTVYWYQQGPGQDPQFLISFYEKMQSDKGSIPDRFSAQQFSDYHSELNMSSLELGDSALYFCASSLRGLSYNEQFFGPGTRLTVL.